This T cell receptor (beta chain) comes out of a study of blood T cell repertoires in COVID-19. Across the whole study: Samples of COVID-19 (acute and convalescent) were obtained from the United States, Italy and Spain. The cDNA or gDNA used as material had been derived from T cells, B-cell-depleted T cells, or PBMCs.

As originally analysed: Reference gene primer amplification yielded estimated nucleated cell counts. Data came from immunoSEQ multiplex PCR; TCRdb stores just in-frame clones and leaves some out. V and J calls and clone size follow that table, whereas D and trimming were derived from the DNA. The sample holds more than 90,000 clones, approximately 81% seen once. The CDR3 is 16 residues long. Germline V gives CDR1 SEHNR, CDR2 FQNEAQ (reference sequence). V dropped 5 bases and J dropped 3 bases, with 19 bases sitting between them. V usage is TRBV7-9 and J usage is TRBJ1-1; a weak D match, TRBD1 (5 bases). The sequence was collected from a woman aged 70 to 79 with active or convalescent COVID-19. The specimen was peripheral blood. The CDR3 DNA reads as TGTGCCAGCAGCCGGCGGGACGGCACGGCGGACACTGAAGCTTTCTTT. Translation: CASSRRDGTADTEAFF.